The 20 T cell receptor beta chains reported below all come from one sample, sequenced in a study of cytomegalovirus exposure and HLA in healthy donors. This PCR relied on a set of 60 Vbeta primers and 13 Jbeta primers. TCRdb's copy holds only in-frame clones and misses some; the assay was immunoSEQ multiplex PCR. The sample has some 130,000 clones, approximately 80% seen once. The sequenced material came from PBMCs. The source of these receptors is a male donor in good health and CMV-seropositive.

V gene TRBV7-6 combines with J gene TRBJ2-1; 13 bases match TRBD2. The V and J ends lost 4 bases and 4 bases, in that order; junction bases with no gene match: 4. CDR3 length: 16 residues. Germline V gene sequence: CDR1 SGHVS, CDR2 FNYEAQ. Here the CDR3 reads CASSSRTSGGYNEQFF. CDR3 DNA: TGTGCCAGCAGCTCCCGGACTAGCGGGGGATACAATGAGCAGTTCTTC.

This chain uses TRBV5-1 with TRBJ2-5, with 9 nucleotides matching TRBD2. V was clipped by 4 bases and J by 2 bases; unmatched bases: 3. Germline CDR1 and CDR2: SGHRS and YFSETQ. There are 14 residues in the CDR3. For the CDR3, the DNA is TGCGCCAGCAGCCAGACTAGCGGACAAGAGACCCAGTACTTC. Translating gives CASSQTSGQETQYF.

The chain employs TRBV5-6 and TRBJ2-1; 13 bases are a match to TRBD2. CDR1 and CDR2 from the germline V gene are SGHDT and YYEEEE. V lost 2 bases to trimming and J lost 6 bases; unmatched junction nucleotides: 2. This CDR3 spans 15 amino acids. The chain's CDR3 is CASSFRTSGGNEQFF. DNA of the CDR3: TGTGCCAGCAGCTTCCGGACTAGCGGGGGCAATGAGCAGTTCTTC.

Comment on this clone: This specimen includes other DNA sequences encoding the same CDR3. The genes are TRBV30 and TRBJ1-5, with D tentatively TRBD1 (5 bases). CDR1 is GTSNPN, CDR2 SVGIG, per germline (reference sequence). Trimming took off 0 bases at V and 7 bases at J, with 10 bases between the two ends. The CDR3 consists of 13 residues. The CDR3 loop reads CAWSVGGNQPQHF. Here the CDR3 DNA reads TGTGCCTGGAGTGTTGGGGGGAACCAGCCCCAGCATTTT. Variable domain in full (rest from reference TRBV30 and TRBJ1-5): SQTIHQWPATLVQPVGSPLSLECTVEGTSNPNLYWYRQAAGRGLQLLFYSVGIGQISSEVPQNLSASRPQDRQFILSSKKLLLSDSGFYLCAWSVGGNQPQHFGDGTRLSIL.

The chain carries TRBV9 and TRBJ2-1; 7 bases agree with TRBD2. With V trimmed by 0 bases and J by 2 bases, 2 bases remained unmatched. Germline assignment: CDR1 SGDLS and CDR2 YYNGEE. The CDR3 sequence is 15 residues long. Written as DNA, the CDR3 is TGTGCCAGCAGCGTAGTGGCGGGGGCCTACAATGAGCAGTTCTTC. Translated, it gives CASSVVAGAYNEQFF.

The table lists this clone with a count of one. V and J are TRBV29-1 and TRBJ2-1; the D gene is possibly TRBD1 (6 bases). Germline V gene data show CDR1 as SQVTM and CDR2 as ANQGSEA. This CDR3 comprises 13 residues. V was cut by 5 bases and J by 2 bases, with 10 bases left in between. The CDR3 protein is CSVLGGTYNEQFF. In nucleotides, the CDR3 is TGCAGCGTTTTAGGGGGAACCTACAATGAGCAGTTCTTC.

The CDR3 reads CASSELAFNTGELFF. For the CDR3, the DNA is TGTGCCAGCAGTGAATTGGCCTTCAACACCGGGGAGCTGTTTTTT. The V gene is TRBV25-1, the J gene TRBJ2-2; no clear D. The CDR3 consists of 15 residues. The V end was cut by 1 base, the J end by 2 bases, with 8 bases between. Germline loops: CDR1 MGHDK, CDR2 SYGVNS.

The rearrangement links TRBV5-1 to TRBJ1-1; no clear D. V lost 0 bases and J lost 1, with 10 bases in between. CDR1 is SGHRS, CDR2 YFSETQ, per germline. The CDR3 is 15 amino acids. The CDR3 region has the DNA TGCGCCAGCAGCTTGGAAACATCCCGGAACACTGAAGCTTTCTTT. It encodes CASSLETSRNTEAFF.

A single count supports this clone. The chain joins TRBV25-1 to TRBJ2-5, with D possibly matching TRBD2 (6 bases). CDR3 length: 13 amino acids. In germline, CDR1 is MGHDK, CDR2 SYGVNS. V lost 10 bases to trimming and J lost 5 bases, with 17 bases between them. CDR3 sequence (DNA): TGTGCCACCGCCCCAGCGGGCGAGGAGACCCAGTACTTC. Protein product: CATAPAGEETQYF.

The chain combines TRBV5-1 with TRBJ2-3; 9 bases are shared with TRBD2. V was clipped by 3 bases and J by 1 base; unmatched bases: 3. The CDR3 contains 15 residues. Germline V gives CDR1 SGHRS, CDR2 YFSETQ. In DNA, the CDR3 is TGCGCCAGCAGCTCGGGACTAGCCGGCACAGATACGCAGTATTTT. This codes for CASSSGLAGTDTQYF.

The V gene is TRBV9, the J gene TRBJ2-5; 7 bases match TRBD2. The V segment lost 0 bases and the J segment 5 bases; nucleotides outside the gene matches: 1. Germline lookup yields CDR1 SGDLS and CDR2 YYNGEE. The CDR3 loop spans 13 amino acids. The CDR3 sequence is CASSVAGRETQYF. CDR3 bases: TGTGCCAGCAGCGTAGCCGGGAGGGAGACCCAGTACTTC.

To note about this clone: Sequence at one end of the junction differs from germline and may be a read error. Other DNA sequences within the sample encode an identical CDR3. The V call is TRBV7-2, the J call TRBJ2-3; D remains unclear. This CDR3 region has 15 residues. Germline CDR1 is SGHTA and CDR2 is FQGNSA. CDR3 bases: TGTGCCAGCAGCTTAGGCGTAGTAAGCACAGATACGCAGTACTTT. Protein: CASSLGVVSTDTQYF.

Within the sample, this clone is medium-sized. In nucleotides, the CDR3 is TGTGCCAGCAGCCAACCAGGGGACGGCAATCAGCCCCAGCATTTT. Translating it yields CASSQPGDGNQPQHF. This rearrangement joins TRBV4-2 to TRBJ1-5; D is possibly TRBD1 (6 bases). The CDR3 extends over 15 amino acids. The V and J ends lost 2 bases and 2 bases respectively, with 10 bases between them. Per the germline V gene, CDR1 is LGHNA and CDR2 is YNFKEQ.

This rearrangement joins TRBV5-1 to TRBJ1-6; TRBD1 might be the D (5 bases). This CDR3 has 13 amino acids. Trimming removed 6 bases from V and 6 bases from J, with 10 bases in between. Germline CDR1 SGHRS, CDR2 YFSETQ. The CDR3 sequence is CASTPGPNSPLHF. The DNA for the CDR3 is TGCGCCAGCACCCCAGGGCCTAATTCACCCCTCCACTTT.

This sequence joins TRBV7-2 and TRBJ2-5, with TRBD2 matching 8 bases. The CDR3 totals 16 residues. Per germline, CDR1 SGHTA and CDR2 FQGNSA. Trimming took 1 base from V and 4 from J; bases not matched to a gene: 8. The CDR3 DNA reads as TGTGCCAGCAGCTTAGATGGAGCGGGAGTATCAGAGACCCAGTACTTC. Amino acids: CASSLDGAGVSETQYF.

A remark on this clone: Mismatch with germline at one junction end may stem from a read error. This chain joins TRBV7-9 and TRBJ2-2; tentative D call: TRBD1 (5 bases). This CDR3 spans 18 amino acids. Germline values: CDR1 SEHNR, CDR2 FQNEAQ (reference sequence). CDR3 nucleotide sequence: TGTTCCAGCAGCTTAGCCGGTCCAGGGTTGACGAACACCGGGGAGCTGTTTTTT. This translates into CSSSLAGPGLTNTGELFF. Together with reference TRBV7-9 and TRBJ2-2, the CDR3 gives the full variable domain: DTGVSQNPRHKITKRGQNVTFRCDPISEHNRLYWYRQTLGQGPEFLTYFQNEAQLEKSRLLSDRFSAERPKGSFSTLEIQRTEQGDSAMYLCSSSLAGPGLTNTGELFFGEGSRLTVL.

This clone was seen only once. The chain combines TRBV5-8 with TRBJ1-1; D unclear. Trimming removed 2 bases from V and 3 bases from J, with 8 bases in between. CDR3 length: 13 residues. Germline CDR1 reads SGHTS; CDR2 reads YDEGEE. DNA of the CDR3: TGTGCCAGCAGCTTTTACCAGGACACTGAAGCTTTCTTT. As protein: CASSFYQDTEAFF. Supplemented by reference TRBV5-8 and TRBJ1-1, the full variable domain reads EAGVTQSPTHLIKTRGQQATLRCSPISGHTSVYWYQQALGLGLQFLLWYDEGEERNRGNFPPRFSGRQFPNYSSELNVNALELEDSALYLCASSFYQDTEAFFGQGTRLTVV.

The chain carries TRBV27 and TRBJ1-1, with TRBD1 identical over 11 bases. CDR1 is MNHEY, CDR2 SMNVEV, per germline (reference sequence). The CDR3 loop spans 14 amino acids. V trimming: 3 bases; J trimming: 4 bases; junction bases outside the gene matches: 1. The CDR3 DNA is TGTGCCAGCAGTTTTGGGACAGGGGGCACTGAAGCTTTCTTT. This sequence encodes CASSFGTGGTEAFF.

This clone has just a few counts. This chain's CDR3 is CASREPGQGEQYF. DNA of the CDR3: TGCGCCAGCAGAGAACCGGGACAGGGAGAGCAGTACTTC. The chain carries TRBV5-1 and TRBJ2-7; 9 bases fit TRBD1. The J segment lost 7 bases and the V segment lost 5 bases, leaving 7 bases of the junction unmatched. The CDR3 sequence is 13 residues long. Germline-derived CDR1 and CDR2 are SGHRS and YFSETQ.

CDR3 region: CASSPQRGGRTGELFF. CDR3 nucleotides: TGTGCCAGCTCACCACAGCGGGGGGGCCGTACCGGGGAGCTGTTTTTT. This chain links TRBV18 with TRBJ2-2, with TRBD2 matching over 10 bases. J lost 5 bases, V lost 1 base, and 4 bases had no gene match. The CDR3 is 16 residues long. Germline V lookup: CDR1 KGHSH, CDR2 LQKENI. The complete variable domain, with remaining parts taken from reference TRBV18 and TRBJ2-2, reads NAGVMQNPRHLVRRRGQEARLRCSPMKGHSHVYWYRQLPEEGLKFMVYLQKENIIDESGMPKERFSAEFPKEGPSILRIQQVVRGDSAAYFCASSPQRGGRTGELFFGEGSRLTVL.